This T cell receptor (beta chain) was profiled in a study of blood T cell repertoires in COVID-19. As processed by the authors: Estimation of nucleated cell counts was performed using reference gene primer amplification. The assay was immunoSEQ multiplex PCR, and TCRdb's table has in-frame clones only and misses some. The V and J calls and clone size were taken over from that table, and D and trimming were inferred from the DNA. The sample contains 350,000 to 500,000 clones, over 75% of which appear only once. V gave up 1 base and J gave up 8 bases; unmatched junction bases: 3. This CDR3 has 13 amino acids. Germline V CDR1 and CDR2: SGHVS, FQNEAQ. No more than 2 weeks before study entry, exposed participants had met a case of COVID-19.

The sequenced material came from PBMCs or T cells enriched from blood (not recorded which). The TCR originated in a young woman who had been exposed to COVID-19. The chain is built from TRBV7-8 and TRBJ2-5; 8 bases align to TRBD1. The CDR3 bases are TGTGCCAGCAGCTTAGGAACAGGGGGTACCCAGTACTTC. This encodes CASSLGTGGTQYF.